One sample yielded the 18 T cell receptor beta chains listed below, sequenced in a study of blood T cell repertoires in COVID-19. Data came from immunoSEQ multiplex PCR; TCRdb stores just in-frame clones and leaves some out. The sample has around 250,000 clones, approximately 89% seen once; the top ten hold roughly a tenth. Sample: peripheral blood. These receptors were obtained from a woman aged 70 to 79 with COVID-19, enrolled during active disease.

The CDR3 sequence is CASSTRGSTEQFF. CDR3 DNA sequence: TGTGCCAGTAGTACTCGCGGGAGTACCGAGCAGTTCTTC. The chain joins TRBV6-5 to TRBJ2-1, with 7 bases identical to TRBD2. V gave up 9 bases and J gave up 10 bases; unmatched junction bases: 12. Germline V gives CDR1 MNHEY, CDR2 SVGAGI. The CDR3 loop spans 13 amino acids.

This sequence joins TRBV6-2 or TRBV6-3 and TRBJ2-2; 8 bases align to TRBD2. The CDR3 totals 18 residues. V dropped 2 bases and J dropped 0; count of bases not matched to a gene: 8. Germline values: CDR1 MNHEY, CDR2 SVGEGT. DNA for the CDR3: TGTGCCAGCAGTTACACGACTGGAGCGGGGGCGAACACCGGGGAGCTGTTTTTT. It specifies CASSYTTGAGANTGELFF.

CDR3 in amino acids: CASSFNLGQETQYF. Here the CDR3 DNA reads TGTGCCAGCAGTTTTAATTTGGGGCAGGAGACCCAGTACTTC. The chain joins TRBV6-5 to TRBJ2-5, with D maybe TRBD1 (5 bases). Trimming took off 4 bases at V and 5 bases at J, with 14 bases between the two ends. This CDR3 region has 14 residues. CDR1 and CDR2 from the germline V gene are MNHEY and SVGAGI.

V is TRBV19 and J is TRBJ2-7; 10 bases fit TRBD1. The germline V gene has CDR1 LNHDA and CDR2 SQIVND (reference sequence). V dropped 5 bases and J dropped 2; count of bases not matched to a gene: 6. This CDR3 has 15 residues. CDR3 amino acids: CASSPPGQGTYEQYF. The CDR3 DNA reads as TGTGCCAGTAGTCCACCGGGACAGGGGACCTACGAGCAGTACTTC.

In DNA form, the CDR3 reads TGTGCCATCAGTGAGTCGACAGGGGGCGAGGAGACCCAGTACTTC. The encoded protein is CAISESTGGEETQYF. The chain uses TRBV10-3 and TRBJ2-5; 10 positions match TRBD1. Germline CDR1 reads ENHRY; CDR2 reads SYGVKD. V lost 0 bases to trimming and J lost 5 bases; unmatched junction nucleotides: 3. The CDR3 is 15 residues long.

The chain combines TRBV4-1 with TRBJ1-5; no clear D gene. CDR1 MGHRA and CDR2 YSYEKL come from the germline V gene. V was trimmed by 0 bases and J by 5 bases, leaving 14 bases between them. This CDR3 has 16 amino acids. CDR3 amino acids: CASSQDLNPGYQPQHF. The CDR3 DNA follows: TGCGCCAGCAGCCAAGATCTTAATCCGGGGTATCAGCCCCAGCATTTT.

This rearrangement joins TRBV5-1 to TRBJ1-5; no definite D call. V lost 4 bases, J lost 3 bases, and 20 bases lay in between. This CDR3 spans 17 amino acids. Germline V CDR1 and CDR2: SGHRS, YFSETQ. The CDR3 loop reads CASSKIKHTEDNQPQHF. The CDR3 DNA sequence: TGCGCCAGCAGCAAGATAAAACATACAGAAGACAATCAGCCCCAGCATTTT.

The V call is TRBV7-3, the J call TRBJ2-1, with 7 bases identical to TRBD2. The V and J ends lost 5 bases and 2 bases, in that order; junction bases with no gene match: 12. From germline, CDR1 is SGHTA and CDR2 FQGTGA. This CDR3 comprises 17 residues. CDR3 residues: CASSPQAGARAYNEQFF. The CDR3 DNA reads as TGTGCCAGCAGCCCCCAGGCGGGAGCGAGGGCCTACAATGAGCAGTTCTTC. The variable domain in full, completed from reference TRBV7-3 and TRBJ2-1, reads GAGVSQTPSNKVTEKGKYVELRCDPISGHTALYWYRQSLGQGPEFLIYFQGTGAADDSGLPNDRFFAVRPEGSVSTLKIQRTERGDSAVYLCASSPQAGARAYNEQFFGPGTRLTVL.

V and J are TRBV5-6 and TRBJ2-1, with D hard to call. Per the germline V gene, CDR1 is SGHDT and CDR2 is YYEEEE. This CDR3 is built from 14 residues. The V gene lost 1 base and the J gene lost 0 bases, with 5 bases spanning the gap. The DNA for the CDR3 is TGTGCCAGCAGCTTGTGGAGCTCCTACAATGAGCAGTTCTTC. Its protein product is CASSLWSSYNEQFF. The full variable domain, with the rest looked up from reference TRBV5-6 and TRBJ2-1, is DAGVTQSPTHLIKTRGQQVTLRCSPKSGHDTVSWYQQALGQGPQFIFQYYEEEERQRGNFPDRFSGHQFPNYSSELNVNALLLGDSALYLCASSLWSSYNEQFFGPGTRLTVL.

The chain recombines TRBV6-5 with TRBJ2-3; D unresolved. The length of the CDR3 is 15 residues. Trimming removed 2 bases at V and 0 bases at J, with 9 bases between. CDR1 MNHEY and CDR2 SVGAGI come from the germline V gene. CDR3 residues: CASSYVAASTDTQYF. DNA of the CDR3: TGTGCCAGCAGTTACGTAGCAGCTAGCACAGATACGCAGTATTTT.

V and J are TRBV11-3 and TRBJ1-1, with TRBD1 matching over 11 bases. The CDR3 consists of 14 residues. Germline V gene data show CDR1 as SGHNT and CDR2 as YENEEA. Unmatched junction bases numbered 4, after V lost 5 bases and J lost 5 bases. The CDR3 reads CASSPDRGRTEAFF. The CDR3 DNA reads as TGTGCCAGCAGCCCGGACAGGGGGCGAACTGAAGCTTTCTTT.

The CDR3 nucleotides read TGTGCCAGCAATAAGGGACAGGGTTATGGCTACACCTTC. This codes for CASNKGQGYGYTF. The chain employs TRBV28 and TRBJ1-2, with TRBD1 matching over 9 bases. V lost 7 bases to trimming and J lost 5 bases; unmatched junction nucleotides: 5. This CDR3 region has 13 residues. From germline, CDR1 is MDHEN and CDR2 SYDVKM.

The chain links TRBV7-2 to TRBJ2-7; D not certain. The CDR3 runs to 16 residues. Germline CDR1 reads SGHTA; CDR2 reads FQGNSA. V was clipped by 6 bases and J by 2 bases, with 20 bases between them. DNA for the CDR3: TGTGCCAGCAGGCCGTCCCCCGGTGACACCACCTACGAGCAGTACTTC. Protein: CASRPSPGDTTYEQYF.

The gene calls are TRBV5-1 and TRBJ2-7, with D maybe TRBD2 (6 bases). The V end lost 3 bases, the J end lost 2 bases, and 15 bases lay between the germline ends. In germline, CDR1 is SGHRS, CDR2 YFSETQ. The length of the CDR3 is 15 residues. CDR3 coding DNA: TGCGCCAGCAGCTCGACCGGGACTGAACCCTACGAGCAGTACTTC. Translating gives CASSSTGTEPYEQYF.

Comment on this clone: Germline is not matched at one junction end, which may reflect a read error. V usage is TRBV5-1 and J usage is TRBJ2-1, with 11 bases lining up with TRBD2. There are 15 residues in the CDR3. Germline loops: CDR1 SGHRS, CDR2 YFSETQ. For the CDR3, the DNA is TGCGCCAGCAGCCCGGGGACTAGCGGACTTTCCCAGAGGATCTTC. It yields the protein CASSPGTSGLSQRIF.

The V gene is TRBV7-6, the J gene TRBJ2-1; 10 bases line up with TRBD2. Per germline, CDR1 SGHVS and CDR2 FNYEAQ. Losses at the gene ends were 1 base for V and 7 bases for J; bases not matched to a gene: 7. The CDR3 consists of 16 residues. Here the CDR3 DNA reads TGTGCCAGCAGCTTAGGGGCTAGCGGGAGTAAGAATGAGCAGTTCTTC. Its translation: CASSLGASGSKNEQFF.

V is TRBV2 and J is TRBJ2-1; D remains unclear. The CDR3 spans 13 residues. Germline CDR1 SNHLY, CDR2 FYNNEI. V was cut by 6 bases and J by 4 bases, with 10 bases left in between. The CDR3 region is CASRLASYNEQFF. CDR3 DNA: TGTGCCAGCAGGTTAGCCTCGTACAATGAGCAGTTCTTC.

The rearrangement links TRBV15 to TRBJ2-3; D not resolved. Trimming removed 0 bases at V and 2 bases at J, with 9 bases between. CDR3 size: 15 residues. Germline CDR1 is LNHNV and CDR2 is YYDKDF (reference sequence). In nucleotides, the CDR3 is TGTGCCACCAGCAGAGATGGGCAGGACACAGATACGCAGTATTTT. Its protein is CATSRDGQDTDTQYF.